Following are 5 T cell receptor beta chains from one sample sequenced in a study of blood T cell repertoires in COVID-19. Generated by immunoSEQ multiplex PCR, the TCRdb table keeps only in-frame clones and is missing some. The data contain over 150,000 clones, roughly 88% of them seen just once; the ten biggest clones take up roughly 9%. Specimen: PBMCs or T cells enriched from blood (not recorded which). These receptors were obtained from a woman aged 18-29 years who had recovered from COVID-19.

This rearrangement joins TRBV7-9 to TRBJ2-5; a weak D match, TRBD2 (5 bases). CDR1 SEHNR and CDR2 FQNEAQ come from the germline V gene (reference sequence). The germline V and J ends were trimmed by 4 bases and 1 base, with 13 bases remaining between them. This CDR3 has 15 amino acids. The CDR3 loop is CASSSRASSQETQYF. The CDR3 DNA reads TGTGCCAGCAGCTCCCGGGCTAGCTCCCAAGAGACCCAGTACTTC.

The chain couples TRBV5-1 to TRBJ2-2; 10 bases are a match to TRBD2. With V trimmed by 3 bases and J by 6 bases, 17 bases remained unmatched. Germline values: CDR1 SGHRS, CDR2 YFSETQ. CDR3 length equals 19 residues. The CDR3 DNA reads as TGCGCCAGCAGCTCTCCTGCCGACTCTAGCGGGAGAATCGCCGGGGAGCTGTTTTTT. This gives the protein CASSSPADSSGRIAGELFF. Drawing the rest from reference TRBV5-1 and TRBJ2-2, the complete variable domain is KAGVTQTPRYLIKTRGQQVTLSCSPISGHRSVSWYQQTPGQGLQFLFEYFSETQRNKGNFPGRFSGRQFSNSRSEMNVSTLELGDSALYLCASSSPADSSGRIAGELFFGEGSRLTVL.

The chain joins TRBV10-3 to TRBJ1-1; D is possibly TRBD1 (6 bases). CDR3 length: 12 amino acids. Trimming took off 11 bases at V and 5 bases at J, with 15 bases between the two ends. Germline CDR1 is ENHRY and CDR2 is SYGVKD. This CDR3 reads CAVAQGDTEAFF. Here the CDR3 DNA reads TGTGCCGTCGCACAGGGAGATACTGAAGCTTTCTTT.

This clone occurred once. The chain joins TRBV5-1 to TRBJ2-2, with 11 bases identical to TRBD1. The CDR3 is made up of 15 amino acids. The junction had 3 bases not matched to a gene; V was cut back by 5 bases and J by 3 bases. The germline gives CDR1 SGHRS, CDR2 YFSETQ. DNA of the CDR3: TGCGCCAGCAGACGGGACAGGGGGTACACCGGGGAGCTGTTTTTT. Translated: CASRRDRGYTGELFF.

The rearrangement joins TRBV28 to TRBJ1-5, with a possible D match to TRBD1 (6 bases). V gave up 6 bases and J gave up 5 bases, with 8 bases separating them. The germline gives CDR1 MDHEN, CDR2 SYDVKM. The CDR3 runs 12 residues. For the CDR3, the DNA is TGTGCCAGCAGCTCAGGGGATCAGCCCCAGCATTTT. Translating gives CASSSGDQPQHF.